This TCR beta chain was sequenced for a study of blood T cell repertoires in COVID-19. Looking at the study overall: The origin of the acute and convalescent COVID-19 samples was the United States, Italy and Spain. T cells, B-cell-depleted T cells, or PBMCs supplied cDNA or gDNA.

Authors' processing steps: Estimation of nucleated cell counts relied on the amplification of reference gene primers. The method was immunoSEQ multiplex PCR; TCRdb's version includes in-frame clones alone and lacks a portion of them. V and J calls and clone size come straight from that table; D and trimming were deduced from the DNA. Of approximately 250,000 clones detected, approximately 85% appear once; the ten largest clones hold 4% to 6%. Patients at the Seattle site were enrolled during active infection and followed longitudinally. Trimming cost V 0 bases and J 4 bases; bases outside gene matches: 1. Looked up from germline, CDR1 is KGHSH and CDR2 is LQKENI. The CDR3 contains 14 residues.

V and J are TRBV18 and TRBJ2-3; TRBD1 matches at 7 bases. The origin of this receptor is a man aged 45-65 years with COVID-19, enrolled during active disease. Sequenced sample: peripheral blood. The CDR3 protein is CASSPPTGADTQYF. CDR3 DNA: TGTGCCAGCTCACCACCCACAGGGGCAGATACGCAGTATTTT.